This T cell receptor beta chain was recovered during a study of T cells in Graves' hyperthyroidism and ophthalmopathy. Amplification targeted TCR beta CDR3 regions from RNA transcripts. HTBI primers were used for first-round RT-PCR of the TCR CDR3. TCRdb ran MiXCR on the multiplex PCR reads and lists one entry per CDR3 protein. The sample lists about 400,000 distinct CDR3 sequences, 15% seen once, with approximately 32% in the top ten. CDR1 is SEHNR, CDR2 FQNEAQ, per germline (reference sequence). The length of the CDR3 is 15 residues. A remark on this clonotype: Since a much larger clone is just one base distant, this may be a read error.

The chain combines TRBV7-9 with TRBJ2-7; TRBD1 is a possible D gene (5 bases). The J call may not be correct, given that the DNA end is closer to TRBJ2-1. The material sequenced was blood. The sequence was obtained from a woman in her 30s with Graves' hyperthyroidism. CDR3 bases: TGTGCCAGCAGCTTAATCGGACATTCCTCCTACGAGCAGTTCTTC. Protein sequence: CASSLIGHSSYEQFF.